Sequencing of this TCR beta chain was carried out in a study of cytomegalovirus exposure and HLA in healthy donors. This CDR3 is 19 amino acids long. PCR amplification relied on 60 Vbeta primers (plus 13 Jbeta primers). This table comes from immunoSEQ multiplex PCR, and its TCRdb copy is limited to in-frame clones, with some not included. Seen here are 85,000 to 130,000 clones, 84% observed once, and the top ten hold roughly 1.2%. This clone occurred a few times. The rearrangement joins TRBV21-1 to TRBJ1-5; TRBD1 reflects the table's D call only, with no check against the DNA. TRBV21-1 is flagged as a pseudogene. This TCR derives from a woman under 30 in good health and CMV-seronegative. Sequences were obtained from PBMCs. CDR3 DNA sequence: TGTGCCAGCAGCCCACCGTGGGGGGATCGGACAGGCAAAAATCAGCCCCAGCATTTT. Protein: CASSPPWGDRTGKNQPQHF.